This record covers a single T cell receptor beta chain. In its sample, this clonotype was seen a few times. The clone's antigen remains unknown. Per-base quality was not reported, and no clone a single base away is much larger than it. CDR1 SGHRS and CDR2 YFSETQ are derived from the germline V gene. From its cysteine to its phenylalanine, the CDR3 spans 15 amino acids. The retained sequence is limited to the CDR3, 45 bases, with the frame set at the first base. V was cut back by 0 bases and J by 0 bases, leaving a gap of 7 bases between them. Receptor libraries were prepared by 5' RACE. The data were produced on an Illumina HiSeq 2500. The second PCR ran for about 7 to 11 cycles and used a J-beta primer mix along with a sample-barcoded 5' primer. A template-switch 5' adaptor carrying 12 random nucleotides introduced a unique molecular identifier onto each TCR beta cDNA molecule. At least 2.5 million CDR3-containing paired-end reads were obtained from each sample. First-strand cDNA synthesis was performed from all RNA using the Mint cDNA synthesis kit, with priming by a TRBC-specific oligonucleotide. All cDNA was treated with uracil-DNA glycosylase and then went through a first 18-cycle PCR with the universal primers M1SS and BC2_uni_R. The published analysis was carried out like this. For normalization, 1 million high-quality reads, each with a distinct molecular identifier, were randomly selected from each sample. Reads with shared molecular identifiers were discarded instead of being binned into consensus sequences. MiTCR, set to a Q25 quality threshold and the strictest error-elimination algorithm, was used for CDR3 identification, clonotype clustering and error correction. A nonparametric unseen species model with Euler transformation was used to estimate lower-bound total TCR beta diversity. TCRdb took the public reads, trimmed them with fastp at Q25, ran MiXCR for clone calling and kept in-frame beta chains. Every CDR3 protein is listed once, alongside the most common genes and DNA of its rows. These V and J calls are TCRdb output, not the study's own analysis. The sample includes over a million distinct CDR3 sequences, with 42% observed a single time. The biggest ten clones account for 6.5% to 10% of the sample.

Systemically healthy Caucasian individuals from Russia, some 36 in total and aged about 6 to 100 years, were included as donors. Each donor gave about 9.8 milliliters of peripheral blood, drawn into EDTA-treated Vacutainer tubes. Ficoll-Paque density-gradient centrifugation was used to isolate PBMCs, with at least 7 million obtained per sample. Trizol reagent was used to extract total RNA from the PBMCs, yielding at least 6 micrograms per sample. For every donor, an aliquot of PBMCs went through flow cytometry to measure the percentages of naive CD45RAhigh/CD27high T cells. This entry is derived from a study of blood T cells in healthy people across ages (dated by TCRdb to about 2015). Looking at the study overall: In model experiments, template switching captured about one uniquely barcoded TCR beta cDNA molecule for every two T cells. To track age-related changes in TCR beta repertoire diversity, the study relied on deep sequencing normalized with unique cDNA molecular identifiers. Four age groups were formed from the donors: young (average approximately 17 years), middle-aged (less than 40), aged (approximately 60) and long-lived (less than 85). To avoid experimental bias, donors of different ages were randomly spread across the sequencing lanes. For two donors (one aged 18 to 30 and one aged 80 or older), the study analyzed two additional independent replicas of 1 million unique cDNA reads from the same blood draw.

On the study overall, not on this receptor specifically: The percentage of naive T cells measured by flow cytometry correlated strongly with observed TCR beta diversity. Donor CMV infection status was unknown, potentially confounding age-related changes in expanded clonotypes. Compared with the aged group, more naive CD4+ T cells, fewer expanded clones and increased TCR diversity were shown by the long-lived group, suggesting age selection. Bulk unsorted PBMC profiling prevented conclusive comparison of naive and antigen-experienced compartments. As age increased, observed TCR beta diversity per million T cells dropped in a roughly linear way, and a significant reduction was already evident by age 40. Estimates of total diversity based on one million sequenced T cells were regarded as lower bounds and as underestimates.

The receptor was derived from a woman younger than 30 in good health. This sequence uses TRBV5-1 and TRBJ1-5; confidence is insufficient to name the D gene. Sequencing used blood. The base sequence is TGCGCCAGCAGCTTGGAAGGGTTTAGCAATCAGCCCCAGCATTTT. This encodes CASSLEGFSNQPQHF.